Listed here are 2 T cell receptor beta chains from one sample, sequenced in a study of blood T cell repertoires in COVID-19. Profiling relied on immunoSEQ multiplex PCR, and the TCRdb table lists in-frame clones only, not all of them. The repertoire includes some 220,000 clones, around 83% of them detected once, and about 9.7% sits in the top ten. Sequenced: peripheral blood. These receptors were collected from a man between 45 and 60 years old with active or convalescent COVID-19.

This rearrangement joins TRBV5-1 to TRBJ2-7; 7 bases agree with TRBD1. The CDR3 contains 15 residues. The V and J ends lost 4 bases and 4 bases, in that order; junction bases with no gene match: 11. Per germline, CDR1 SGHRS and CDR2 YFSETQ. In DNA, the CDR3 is TGCGCCAGCAGCCAAGCAGGGGGACATCCGTACGAGCAGTACGTC. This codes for CASSQAGGHPYEQYV.

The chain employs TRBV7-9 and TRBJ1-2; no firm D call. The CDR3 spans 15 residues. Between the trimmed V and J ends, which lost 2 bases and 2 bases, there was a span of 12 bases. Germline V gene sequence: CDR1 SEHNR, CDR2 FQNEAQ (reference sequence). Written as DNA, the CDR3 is TGTGCCAGCAGCTTATATGAGGGTGGGAACTATGGCTACACCTTC. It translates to CASSLYEGGNYGYTF.